This TCR beta chain was captured in a study of blood T cell repertoires in COVID-19. Study-level information: Samples representing acute and convalescent COVID-19 were sourced from the United States, Italy and Spain. T cells, B-cell-depleted T cells, or PBMCs provided the cDNA or gDNA that served as material.

Original processing notes: Reference gene primer amplification gave nucleated cell count estimates. Libraries were prepared by immunoSEQ multiplex PCR; TCRdb keeps only in-frame clonotypes and omits some of them. V and J calls plus clone size are reproduced from that table; the DNA served to infer D and trimming. This table holds 250,000 to 300,000 clones, over 75% found once. CDR1 is MNHEY, CDR2 SVGAGI, per germline. CDR3 length: 12 amino acids. V lost 4 bases and J lost 5, with 8 bases in between. V is TRBV6-5 and J is TRBJ1-2; tentative D call: TRBD1 (6 bases). The sequencing input was peripheral blood. The source of this sequence is a man aged 45-60 years with active or convalescent COVID-19. CDR3 nucleotide sequence: TGTGCCAGCAGTTTCCAGGGGTATGGCTACACCTTC. This encodes CASSFQGYGYTF.